The present T cell receptor (beta chain) was sequenced within a study of immune evolution from preneoplasia to lung adenocarcinoma. Looked up from germline, CDR1 is MNHNS and CDR2 is SASEGT. CDR3 length: 13 amino acids. The ends were cut back, 4 bases at V and 4 bases at J, with 10 bases in the middle. Assay used: immunoSEQ multiplex PCR; TCRdb lists only in-frame clones, some missing. The sample shows under 3,000 clones, approximately 85% of them seen only once. The material sequenced was FFPE normal lung tissue adjacent to the tumor. The sequence was collected from a person in their fifties with lung adenocarcinoma. The rearrangement joins TRBV6-1 to TRBJ1-1; unclear D gene. The CDR3 DNA follows: TGTGCCAGCAGTGTCGGGGAGGTCACTGAAGCTTTCTTT. Protein product: CASSVGEVTEAFF.